The subject of this entry is one TCR beta chain. With 4 bases removed from V and 9 bases from J, the gap between germline ends came to 11 bases. CDR3 length equals 12 residues. The V gene's germline CDR1 is SGDLS and CDR2 YYNGEE. Using immunoSEQ multiplex PCR, the repertoire was profiled, and TCRdb retains in-frame clones only, with some absent. The sample has about 140,000 clones, approximately 95% seen once. The entry originates in a study of T cell responses to AZD1222 COVID-19 vaccine. The sample was peripheral blood, taken on day 0 of MenACWY control vaccination. The chain carries TRBV9 and TRBJ2-1; D is uncertain. This receptor was taken from an adult in good health. In DNA form, the CDR3 reads TGTGCCAGCAGCACCCCCCGCAGTGAGCAGTTCTTC. Its protein is CASSTPRSEQFF.